The present entry profiles one T cell receptor (beta chain) with its context. Its antigen is unidentified. This record belongs to a study of cytomegalovirus exposure and HLA in healthy donors. Study outcomes and limitations: According to an earlier analysis, most TCR beta V segments yielded productive rearrangements about 90% or about 30% of the time. Both high specificity and high sensitivity reportedly marked the classifier's diagnosis of cytomegalovirus status. The likely explanation for a cluster of highly shared sequence variants was sequencing artifact. TCR beta V- and J-gene trimming, according to a later analysis, was linked to a missense DCLRE1C variant.

Primers included in the PCR were 60 Vbeta and 13 Jbeta primers. The protocol was immunoSEQ multiplex PCR, while the TCRdb copy is restricted to in-frame clones and leaves out a portion. The table records some 160,000 clones, roughly 87% of them present only once. CDR3 length equals 15 residues. V was cut by 6 bases and J by 4 bases, with 15 bases left in between. Germline values: CDR1 SEHNR, CDR2 FQNEAQ (reference sequence). The sequencing sample was made of PBMCs. The receptor's source is a woman aged 45-65 years in good health and CMV-seronegative. The gene calls are TRBV7-9 and TRBJ2-2, with D perhaps TRBD1 (6 bases). This CDR3 is CASRYQGWSTGELFF. CDR3 nucleotides: TGTGCCAGCAGATATCAGGGGTGGTCCACCGGGGAGCTGTTTTTT.